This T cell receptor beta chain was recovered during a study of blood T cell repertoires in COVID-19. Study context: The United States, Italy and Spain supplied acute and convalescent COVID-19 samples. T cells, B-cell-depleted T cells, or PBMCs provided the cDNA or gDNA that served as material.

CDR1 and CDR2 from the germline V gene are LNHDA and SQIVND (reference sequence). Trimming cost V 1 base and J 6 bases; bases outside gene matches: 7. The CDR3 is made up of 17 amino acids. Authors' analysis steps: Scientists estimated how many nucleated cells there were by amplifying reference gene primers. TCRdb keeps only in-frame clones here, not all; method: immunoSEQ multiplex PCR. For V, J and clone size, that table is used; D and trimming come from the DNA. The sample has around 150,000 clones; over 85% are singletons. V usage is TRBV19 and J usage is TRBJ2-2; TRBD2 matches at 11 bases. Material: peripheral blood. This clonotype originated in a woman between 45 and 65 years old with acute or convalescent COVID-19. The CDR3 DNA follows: TGTGCCAGTAGTATAGTAGGTAGCGGGGGGGCCGCCGGGGAGCTGTTTTTT. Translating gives CASSIVGSGGAAGELFF.